Following are 20 T cell receptor beta chains from one sample sequenced in a study of T cells after yellow fever vaccination. TCRdb processed the 5' RACE reads anew with MiXCR; each CDR3 protein has one entry. The sample lists a few hundred thousand distinct CDR3 sequences; less than 20% were seen once. Sequencing used PBMCs, obtained 15 days after the yellow fever booster vaccination. The receptors were sampled from a man younger than 45 who received the YFV17D yellow fever vaccine.

This clonotype was detected a few times. The chain recombines TRBV27 with TRBJ1-6; TRBD1 is a possible D gene (5 bases). Germline-derived CDR1 and CDR2 are MNHEY and SMNVEV (reference sequence). The CDR3 is 17 residues long. With 5 bases removed from V and 0 bases from J, the gap between germline ends came to 14 bases. The CDR3 sequence is CASSPGGASSYNSPLHF. CDR3 DNA: TGTGCCAGCAGTCCTGGAGGGGCGAGCTCCTATAATTCACCCCTCCACTTT.

Only a few counts were recorded for this clonotype. V is TRBV7-2 and J is TRBJ2-1; possibly TRBD1 for D (5 bases). V was trimmed by 5 bases and J by 0 bases, leaving 11 bases between them. Germline lookup yields CDR1 SGHTA and CDR2 FQGNSA. CDR3 length: 15 amino acids. The CDR3 bases are TGTGCCAGCAGCGCAGGGAACCCCTCCTACAATGAGCAGTTCTTC. It translates to CASSAGNPSYNEQFF.

This clonotype has at least ten counts. The chain recombines TRBV4-3 with TRBJ2-5, with D hard to call. Germline V CDR1 and CDR2: LGHNA, YSLEER. V was clipped by 2 bases and J by 4 bases, with 8 bases between them. This CDR3 spans 13 amino acids. CDR3 DNA sequence: TGCGCCAGCAGCCAAAATTACCTAGAGACCCAGTACTTC. Residues: CASSQNYLETQYF.

The genes are TRBV19 and TRBJ2-1; a possible D gene is TRBD2 (6 bases). Germline CDR1 LNHDA, CDR2 SQIVND (reference sequence). V was shortened by 5 bases and J by 7 bases, with 18 bases between the two germline ends. CDR3 length: 15 amino acids. The CDR3 region has the DNA TGTGCCAGTAGTCCTACTACTAGCTTACGGAATGAGCAGTTCTTC. Translated, it gives CASSPTTSLRNEQFF.

The V gene is TRBV27, the J gene TRBJ2-7; D remains ambiguous. The CDR3 is 16 residues long. From germline, CDR1 is MNHEY and CDR2 SMNVEV (reference sequence). Trimming removed 2 bases at V and 7 bases at J, with 21 bases between. The CDR3 region is CASSLSAWLLGREQYF. CDR3 nucleotides: TGTGCCAGCAGTTTAAGTGCATGGCTCCTGGGCAGGGAGCAGTACTTC.

The chain is built from TRBV6-2 or TRBV6-3 and TRBJ2-7; D is possibly TRBD1 (5 bases). V lost 6 bases and J 2 bases, leaving 11 bases between the germline ends. This CDR3 region has 13 residues. Germline CDR1 and CDR2: MNHEY and SVGEGT. The CDR3: CASRSYRPYEQYF. DNA for the CDR3: TGTGCCAGCAGATCTTACAGGCCCTACGAGCAGTACTTC.

This sequence joins TRBV12-3 or TRBV12-4 and TRBJ2-7, with 7 bases that match TRBD1. The V segment lost 6 bases and the J segment 4 bases; nucleotides outside the gene matches: 12. The CDR3 is 15 residues long. The CDR3 nucleotides are TGTGCCAGCAGCTCAAGACAGGGCGTTCTTTACGAGCAGTACTTC. Translated: CASSSRQGVLYEQYF.

In this sample, this clonotype turned up a few times. This sequence joins TRBV2 and TRBJ1-4, with D tentatively TRBD1 (5 bases). Trimming took off 3 bases at V and 0 bases at J, with 14 bases between the two ends. Germline V gene lookup returns CDR1 SNHLY and CDR2 FYNNEI. The CDR3 is made up of 17 amino acids. The CDR3 protein is CASSEQGIDATNEKLFF. The CDR3 bases are TGTGCCAGCAGTGAGCAGGGAATAGATGCAACTAATGAAAAACTGTTTTTT.

The chain couples TRBV7-2 to TRBJ1-5; 9 positions agree with TRBD1. CDR1 and CDR2 from the germline V gene are SGHTA and FQGNSA. The ends lost 2 bases at V and 4 bases at J; junction bases unmatched: 3. The length of the CDR3 is 15 residues. CDR3 loop: CASSLTGQGNQPQHF. The CDR3 bases are TGTGCCAGCAGCTTAACGGGACAGGGTAATCAGCCCCAGCATTTT.

In its sample, this clonotype was seen a few times. This rearrangement joins TRBV20-1 to TRBJ2-7, with 7 bases identical to TRBD2. From germline, CDR1 is DFQATT and CDR2 SNEGSKA (reference sequence). This CDR3 is 16 amino acids long. J was trimmed by 6 bases and V by 1 base; bases with no gene match: 15. The CDR3 DNA reads as TGCAGTGCTAGAGTCCTTAGTGGGAGGGCCCGCTCCGAGCAGTACTTC. Translation: CSARVLSGRARSEQYF.

The table lists this clonotype with a few counts. The chain has TRBV18 and TRBJ2-2, with D hard to call. Trimming cost V 9 bases and J 4 bases, with 12 bases left between them. Germline CDR1 and CDR2: KGHSH and LQKENI. This CDR3 is 13 amino acids long. The CDR3 nucleotides read TGTGCCAGTTTGAGTCGGGTCACCGGGGAGCTGTTTTTT. Amino acids: CASLSRVTGELFF.

This clonotype was detected a few times. The CDR3 DNA reads as TGTGCCAGCAGTTATGGGACTAGCGAGTACAATGAGCAGTTCTTC. As protein: CASSYGTSEYNEQFF. The chain is built from TRBV27 and TRBJ2-1; 10 positions agree with TRBD2. Trimming at V came to 4 bases and at J to 4 bases, leaving 4 bases not matched to a gene. Germline values: CDR1 MNHEY, CDR2 SMNVEV (reference sequence). The CDR3 loop spans 15 amino acids.

The chain uses TRBV10-3 and TRBJ2-2; TRBD1 agrees at 10 bases. The CDR3 totals 14 residues. V was pared by 8 bases and J by 7 bases, with 7 bases of the junction left unmatched. The germline CDR1 and CDR2 sequences are ENHRY and SYGVKD. CDR3 amino acids: CAIRDGTGVGELFF. The CDR3 nucleotides read TGTGCCATCCGCGACGGGACAGGGGTCGGGGAGCTGTTTTTT.

The V gene is TRBV7-2, the J gene TRBJ1-5, with TRBD1 matching over 8 bases. This CDR3 is 15 amino acids long. The V gene's germline CDR1 is SGHTA and CDR2 FQGNSA. The V and J ends lost 4 bases and 1 base, in that order; junction bases with no gene match: 3. The CDR3 DNA reads TGTGCCAGCAGCTACAGACAGGGGAGCAATCAGCCCCAGCATTTT. Its translation is CASSYRQGSNQPQHF.

This clonotype was recorded a few times. The rearrangement links TRBV6-5 to TRBJ2-7; 9 bases align to TRBD2. The CDR3 has 17 residues. Per the germline V gene, CDR1 is MNHEY and CDR2 is SVGAGI. Trimming cost V 2 bases and J 0 bases; bases outside gene matches: 8. CDR3 protein: CASSYAIGTSYSYEQYF. CDR3 bases: TGTGCCAGCAGTTACGCTATCGGGACTAGCTACTCCTACGAGCAGTACTTC.

The V call is TRBV7-2, the J call TRBJ2-5; D tentatively reads TRBD1 or TRBD2 (5 bases each). V was clipped by 5 bases and J by 0 bases, with 13 bases between them. This CDR3 has 15 residues. Germline loops: CDR1 SGHTA, CDR2 FQGNSA. The chain's CDR3 is CASSPRDRNQETQYF. CDR3 nucleotides: TGTGCCAGCAGCCCGAGGGACCGAAACCAAGAGACCCAGTACTTC.

This clonotype was seen a handful of times. V is TRBV20-1 and J is TRBJ2-3; 8 positions match TRBD2. CDR1 is DFQATT, CDR2 SNEGSKA, per germline (reference sequence). With V trimmed by 6 bases and J by 3 bases, 11 bases remained unmatched. There are 15 residues in the CDR3. DNA for the CDR3: TGCAGTGCGCTACGTACTAGCGGAAGAACAGATACGCAGTATTTT. It is translated as CSALRTSGRTDTQYF.

In its sample, this clonotype was seen a few times. This chain joins TRBV20-1 and TRBJ2-7; D is unresolved. The germline V gene encodes CDR1 DFQATT and CDR2 SNEGSKA (reference sequence). V was pared by 5 bases and J by 0 bases, with 8 bases between. CDR3 length: 12 residues. In DNA form, the CDR3 reads TGCAGTGCTCACAAACTCTCCTACGAGCAGTACTTC. Its translation is CSAHKLSYEQYF.

V is TRBV29-1 and J is TRBJ1-1; maybe TRBD1 (6 bases). Germline V gene lookup returns CDR1 SQVTM and CDR2 ANQGSEA. The CDR3 totals 12 residues. V dropped 7 bases and J dropped 6 bases, with 15 bases sitting between them. The CDR3 DNA follows: TGCAGCGGAGCCAAGGGGGGGGCTGAAGCTTTCTTT. Translating it yields CSGAKGGAEAFF.

V gene TRBV5-1 combines with J gene TRBJ2-3; D is unclear. Germline CDR1 reads SGHRS; CDR2 reads YFSETQ. V was cut by 5 bases and J by 3 bases, with 10 bases left in between. The CDR3 has 13 amino acids. The CDR3 here is CASRNDGTDTQYF. CDR3 in DNA: TGCGCCAGCAGAAATGACGGAACAGATACGCAGTATTTT.